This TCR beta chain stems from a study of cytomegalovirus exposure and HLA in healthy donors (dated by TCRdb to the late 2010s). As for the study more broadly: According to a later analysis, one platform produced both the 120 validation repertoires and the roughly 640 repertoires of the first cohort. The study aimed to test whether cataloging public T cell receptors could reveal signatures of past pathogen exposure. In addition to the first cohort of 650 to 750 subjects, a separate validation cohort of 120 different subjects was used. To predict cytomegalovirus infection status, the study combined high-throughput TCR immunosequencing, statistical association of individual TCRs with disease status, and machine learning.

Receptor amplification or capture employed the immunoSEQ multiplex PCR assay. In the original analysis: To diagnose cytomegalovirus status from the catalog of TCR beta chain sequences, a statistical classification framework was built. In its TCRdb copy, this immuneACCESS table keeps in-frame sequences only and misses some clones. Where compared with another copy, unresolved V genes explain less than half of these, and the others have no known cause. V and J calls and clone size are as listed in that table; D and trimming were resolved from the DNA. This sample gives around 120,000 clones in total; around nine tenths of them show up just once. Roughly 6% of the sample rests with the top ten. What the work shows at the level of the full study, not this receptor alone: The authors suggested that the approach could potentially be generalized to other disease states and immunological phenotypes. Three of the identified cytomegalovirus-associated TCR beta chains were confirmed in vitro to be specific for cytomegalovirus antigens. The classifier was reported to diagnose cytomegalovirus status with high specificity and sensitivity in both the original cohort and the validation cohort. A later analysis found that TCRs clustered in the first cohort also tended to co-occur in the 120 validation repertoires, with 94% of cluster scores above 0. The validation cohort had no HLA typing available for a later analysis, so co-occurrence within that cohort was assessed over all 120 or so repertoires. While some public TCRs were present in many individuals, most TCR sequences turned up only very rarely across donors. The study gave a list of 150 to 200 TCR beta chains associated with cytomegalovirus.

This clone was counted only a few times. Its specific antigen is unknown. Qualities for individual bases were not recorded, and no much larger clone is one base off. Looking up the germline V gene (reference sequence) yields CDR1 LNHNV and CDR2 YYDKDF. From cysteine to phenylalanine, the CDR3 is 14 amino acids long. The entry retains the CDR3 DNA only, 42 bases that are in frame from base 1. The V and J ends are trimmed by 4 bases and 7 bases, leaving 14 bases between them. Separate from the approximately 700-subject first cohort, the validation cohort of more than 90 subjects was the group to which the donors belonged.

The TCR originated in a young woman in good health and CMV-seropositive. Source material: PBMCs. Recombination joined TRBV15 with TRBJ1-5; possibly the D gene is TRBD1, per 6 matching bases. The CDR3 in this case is CATSKDSVWQPQHF. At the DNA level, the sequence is TGTGCCACCAGCAAGGACAGTGTGTGGCAGCCCCAGCATTTT.